The clone carrying this T cell receptor (beta chain) is a singleton in its sample. Primers for the PCR totalled 60 Vbeta and 13 Jbeta. TCRdb keeps only in-frame clones here, not all; method: immunoSEQ multiplex PCR. The table has 62,000 or so clones, 65% to 90% seen once. The length of the CDR3 is 16 residues. The germline V gene encodes CDR1 SGHRS and CDR2 YFSETQ. V gave up 1 base and J gave up 5 bases; unmatched junction bases: 12. The data derive from a study of cytomegalovirus exposure and HLA in healthy donors. The sequencing sample was made of PBMCs. V gene TRBV5-1 combines with J gene TRBJ2-7, with 7 bases aligning to TRBD1. The receptor's source is a man aged 30 to 45 in good health and CMV-seronegative. CDR3 in DNA: TGCGCCAGCAGCTTGAATAATGCAGGGGGTAAAAACGAGCAGTACTTC. Residues: CASSLNNAGGKNEQYF.